The rows below give T cell receptor beta chains drawn from one sample of a study of blood T cell repertoires in COVID-19. Sequencing was performed with immunoSEQ multiplex PCR; in TCRdb, only in-frame clones are kept and a portion is missing. The sample yields about 470,000 clones, approximately 86% seen once. Sequencing was performed on PBMCs or T cells enriched from blood (not recorded which). These receptors originate from a woman in her late teens or twenties who had recovered from COVID-19. The CDR3 runs from the conserved cysteine through the conserved F or W. A D gene is named only where the DNA matches it firmly. Clone size appears in some rows only: once, few, many, or a class for an expanded clone.

d_call	clone_size	v_call	j_call	cdr3_nt	cdr3_aa
NA	NA	TRBV12-3/TRBV12-4	TRBJ1-2	TGTGCCACCTCCTCAGAGGGTTATGGCTACACCTTC	CATSSEGYGYTF
NA	NA	TRBV7-8	TRBJ2-2	TGTGCCAGCAGCTTAGTGCCCACCGGGACTCTGACCGGGGAGCTGTTTTTT	CASSLVPTGTLTGELFF
TRBD1	NA	TRBV5-1	TRBJ1-6	TGCGCCAGCAGCTTGGCCGGTCCTAGGACAGGGGGCTTAAAGTCACCCCTCCACTTT	CASSLAGPRTGGLKSPLHF
TRBD1	NA	TRBV30	TRBJ2-2	TGTGCCTGGAACACAGGGGGCCCATACGGGGAGCTGTTTTTT	CAWNTGGPYGELFF
NA	NA	TRBV30	TRBJ1-5	TGTGCCTGGCACCCAGGAGGGATAGGGAATCAGCCCCAGCATTTT	CAWHPGGIGNQPQHF
NA	NA	TRBV6-5	TRBJ1-4	TGTGCCAGCGGGCAGGGTGGTGAAAAACTGTTTTTT	CASGQGGEKLFF
NA	NA	TRBV7-8	TRBJ1-6	TGTGCCAGCAGCTTAGAACTGTATAATTCACCCCTCCACTTT	CASSLELYNSPLHF
TRBD1	NA	TRBV19	TRBJ1-4	TGTGCCAGTAGTATAAGACAGGGGAGCCCAACTAATGAAAAACTGTTTTTT	CASSIRQGSPTNEKLFF
NA	NA	TRBV10-3	TRBJ2-3	TGTGCCATCAGTGGGTATAGAGATACGCAGTATTTT	CAISGYRDTQYF
NA	NA	TRBV5-1	TRBJ1-1	TGCGCCAGCAGCATAAGTACTATGAACACTGAAGCTTTCTTT	CASSISTMNTEAFF
TRBD1	NA	TRBV6-6	TRBJ2-1	TGTGCCAGCGACAGGGGGAAGAATGAGCAGTTCTTC	CASDRGKNEQFF
TRBD2	NA	TRBV3-1/TRBV3-2	TRBJ2-5	TGTGCCAGCAGCCGACTAGCGGGGAATCAAGAGACCCAGTACTTC	CASSRLAGNQETQYF
NA	NA	TRBV12-5	TRBJ2-7	TGTGCTAGTGGTTTGGTGACAGGACCATCCTACGAGCAGTACTTC	CASGLVTGPSYEQYF
NA	NA	TRBV7-6	TRBJ2-3	TGTGCCAGCAGCTTAAGGGGCATAGAGGTGAATGGGGATACGCAGTATTTT	CASSLRGIEVNGDTQYF
TRBD1	NA	TRBV5-1	TRBJ2-7	TGCGCCAGCAGCTGGGATTGGGACAGGGGGAACGAGCAGTACTTC	CASSWDWDRGNEQYF
NA	NA	TRBV5-1	TRBJ1-1	TGCGCCAGCAGCCCATTAACAGGGAACACTGAAGCTTTCTTT	CASSPLTGNTEAFF
NA	NA	TRBV6-6	TRBJ1-2	TGTGCCAGCAGTTTTCCTCGGGGCTACACCTTC	CASSFPRGYTF
NA	NA	TRBV18	TRBJ2-7	TGTGCCAGCTCACCAAGTGTAGACAGAGATATCGGGCAGTACTTC	CASSPSVDRDIGQYF
NA	NA	TRBV6-1	TRBJ1-2	TGTGCCAGCAGTGAAGATATCAGGGAGGTCCATGGCTACACCTTC	CASSEDIREVHGYTF
NA	NA	TRBV29-1	TRBJ2-5	TGCAGCGTTGAAGGGGCGCTCCGACGAGAGACCCAGTACTTC	CSVEGALRRETQYF
TRBD2	NA	TRBV6-5	TRBJ2-1	TGTGCCAGCAGAACCAGCGGGGCTTACAATGAGCAGTTCTTC	CASRTSGAYNEQFF
NA	NA	TRBV4-2	TRBJ2-7	TGTGCCAGCAGCCAAGATCCTGGGGCCCCCTACGAGCAGTACTTC	CASSQDPGAPYEQYF
TRBD1	NA	TRBV5-6	TRBJ2-7	TGTGCCAGCAGCCGGACAGGCACCTACGAGCAGTACTTC	CASSRTGTYEQYF
TRBD1	NA	TRBV30	TRBJ1-1	TGTGCCTGGAGCCGGGACAGTCGGACTGAAGCTTTCTTT	CAWSRDSRTEAFF
NA	NA	TRBV18	TRBJ1-1	TGTGCCAGCTCTCTTAGTACCGGGAAGAACACTGAAGCTTTCTTT	CASSLSTGKNTEAFF
TRBD2	few	TRBV3-1/TRBV3-2	TRBJ2-2	TGTGCCAGCACCCAGGGAGGGTGGGAAAGGAACACCGGGGAGCTGTTTTTT	CASTQGGWERNTGELFF
TRBD2	NA	TRBV6-5	TRBJ2-5	TGTGCCAGCTGGATCGGGGGGTACCAAGAGACCCAGTACTTC	CASWIGGYQETQYF
NA	NA	TRBV13	TRBJ1-2	TGTGCCAGCAGCCTCAGTACAGGGACGGTGAGCTACACCTTC	CASSLSTGTVSYTF
TRBD1	NA	TRBV7-6	TRBJ2-2	TGTGCCAGCAGCTTCTTTACAGGGGGATATCGGACCGGGGAGCTGTTTTTT	CASSFFTGGYRTGELFF
NA	few	TRBV5-8	TRBJ1-2	TGTGCCAGCACCCCTTGGGAGGGAGGAACGAACTATGGCTACACCTTC	CASTPWEGGTNYGYTF
NA	NA	TRBV3-1/TRBV3-2	TRBJ2-5	TGTGCCAGCAGCCAAGATCGAGAGACCCAGTACTTC	CASSQDRETQYF
NA	NA	TRBV28	TRBJ1-1	TGTGCCAGCTTGGACAGACTCAACACTGAAGCTTTCTTT	CASLDRLNTEAFF
NA	NA	TRBV28	TRBJ2-7	TGTGCCAGCAGTTTAGTCGCCGGGGGGCGTAACGAGCAGTACTTC	CASSLVAGGRNEQYF
TRBD1	NA	TRBV13	TRBJ1-2	TGTGCCAGCAGCCGACAGGGATTTTTCTATGGCTACACCTTC	CASSRQGFFYGYTF
NA	NA	TRBV21-1	TRBJ2-1	TGTGCCAGCAGCAAAGAAATGGGACTAGCGGGGAGCGATCAGCAGTTCTTC	CASSKEMGLAGSDQQFF
NA	NA	TRBV7-8	TRBJ2-5	TGTGCCAGCAGCTTAGGGCTGGTGTCGAAATTAGAGACCCAGTACTTC	CASSLGLVSKLETQYF
NA	few	TRBV5-6	TRBJ2-7	TGTGCCAGCAGCTTGTCCCGGGAATACGAGCAGTACTTC	CASSLSREYEQYF
NA	once	TRBV5-1	TRBJ1-2	TGCGCCAGCAGCCCGAGGGGGGGGGCGGACGGCTACACCTTC	CASSPRGGADGYTF
TRBD1	NA	TRBV27	TRBJ1-6	TGTGCCAGCAGTTACAGGGGGGTGAGTAATTCACCCCTCCACTTT	CASSYRGVSNSPLHF
NA	NA	TRBV3-1/TRBV3-2	TRBJ2-1	TGTGCCAGCAGCCTCCTGGCGGGGGCGGTACTCAATGAGCAGTTCTTC	CASSLLAGAVLNEQFF
NA	NA	TRBV4-2	TRBJ1-5	TGTGCCAGCAGCCACGAAGGGGGAGGCAATCAGCCCCAGCATTTT	CASSHEGGGNQPQHF
NA	NA	TRBV7-9	TRBJ2-1	TGTGCCAGCAGCCCTCTAGGGACTCTGGGCAATGAGCAGTTCTTC	CASSPLGTLGNEQFF
NA	NA	TRBV10-3	TRBJ1-2	TGTGCCATCAGTGAGTCGGGCAGGGATGGCTACACCTTC	CAISESGRDGYTF
TRBD1	NA	TRBV7-9	TRBJ2-1	TGTGCCAGCAATATTCGGTCGGACAGGCTTTACAATGAGCAGTTCTTC	CASNIRSDRLYNEQFF
NA	NA	TRBV6-5	TRBJ2-5	TGTGCCAGCAGCCCCCGCCGGACACAAGAGACCCAGTACTTC	CASSPRRTQETQYF
NA	NA	TRBV21-1	TRBJ2-3	TGTGCCAGCAGCAAAGCCGGACTCACAGATACGCAGTATTTT	CASSKAGLTDTQYF
TRBD1	NA	TRBV10-2	TRBJ2-3	TGCGCCAGCAGTGTTCTTGGGACAGGGGCAGATACGCAGTATTTT	CASSVLGTGADTQYF
NA	NA	TRBV6-5	TRBJ2-7	TGTGCCAGCAGTCCGGGACACCTCTACGAGCAGTACTTC	CASSPGHLYEQYF
NA	NA	TRBV6-1	TRBJ2-2	TGTGCCAGCAGTGAAGCGCTGAGAGGGGGTCAGGACACCGGGGAGCTGTTTTTT	CASSEALRGGQDTGELFF
TRBD1	once	TRBV5-1	TRBJ1-4	TGCGCCAGCAGCTTCACCGGGACAGTTAATGAAAAACTGTTTTTT	CASSFTGTVNEKLFF
NA	NA	TRBV2	TRBJ1-1	TGTGCCAGCACTCCTCGCGGGGGAAGGACAGTCAGTACTGAAGCTTTCTTT	CASTPRGGRTVSTEAFF
NA	NA	TRBV12-3/TRBV12-4	TRBJ1-5	TGTGCCAGCAGTCCCGTCCGTTATCAGCCCCAGCATTTT	CASSPVRYQPQHF
NA	once	TRBV5-1	TRBJ2-7	TGCGCCAGCAGATTGGGAGAAGGCAGGGGACACGAGCAGTACTTC	CASRLGEGRGHEQYF
TRBD1	NA	TRBV7-8	TRBJ2-1	TGTGCCAGCAGCTTCTCCGGGACAGGGATCAATGAGCAGTTCTTC	CASSFSGTGINEQFF